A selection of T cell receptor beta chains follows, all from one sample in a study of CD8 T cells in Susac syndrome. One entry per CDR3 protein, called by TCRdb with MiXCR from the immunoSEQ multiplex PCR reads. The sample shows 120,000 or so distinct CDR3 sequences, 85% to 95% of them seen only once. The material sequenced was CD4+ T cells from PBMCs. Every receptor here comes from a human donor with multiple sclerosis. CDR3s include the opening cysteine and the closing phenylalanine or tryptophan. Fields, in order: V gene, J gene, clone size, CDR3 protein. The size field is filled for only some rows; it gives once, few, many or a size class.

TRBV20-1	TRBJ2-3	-	CSARGMGGRTDTQYF
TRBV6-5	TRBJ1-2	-	CASSFGQSWGYTF
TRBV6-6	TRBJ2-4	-	CASSRERPGAMDF
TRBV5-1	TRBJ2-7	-	CASSLDNGQGQYF
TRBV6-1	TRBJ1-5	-	CASSDQDSYYQPQHF
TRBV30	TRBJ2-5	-	CAWSVTGPGETQYF
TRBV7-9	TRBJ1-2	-	CASSLESRNYGYTF
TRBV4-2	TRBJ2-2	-	CASSQVRGEMNTGELFF
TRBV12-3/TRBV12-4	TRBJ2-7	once	CASSSYPVRPYEQYF
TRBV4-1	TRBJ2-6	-	CASSPAKVSGANVLTF
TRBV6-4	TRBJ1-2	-	CASSEGERYGYTF
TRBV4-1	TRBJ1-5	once	CASSQIVQSMPQHF
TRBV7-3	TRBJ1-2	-	CASSSSGDGYGYTF